The 3 T cell receptor beta chains below all came from one sample that was sequenced in a study of T cell responses to AZD1222 COVID-19 vaccine. The protocol was immunoSEQ multiplex PCR, while the TCRdb copy is restricted to in-frame clones and leaves out a portion. The sample gives approximately 120,000 clones, 85% to 90% of which show up once; around 10% is in the top ten. Source: peripheral blood, taken on day 0 of MenACWY control vaccination. The receptors derive from an adult in good health.

The V and J genes are TRBV5-4 and TRBJ2-3; D is perhaps TRBD2 (5 bases). The V gene's germline CDR1 is SGHNT and CDR2 YYREEE (reference sequence). The CDR3 is 11 residues long. Trimming took off 4 bases at V and 9 bases at J, with 9 bases between the two ends. As DNA, the CDR3 is TGTGCCAGCAGCGAGACGGGGACGCAGTATTTT. Translation: CASSETGTQYF.

J is TRBJ2-3 and V is TRBV19; D call uncertain. Per the germline V gene, CDR1 is LNHDA and CDR2 is SQIVND (reference sequence). The CDR3 is made up of 14 amino acids. Trimming took 2 bases from V and 2 from J, leaving 8 bases between them. The CDR3 loop reads CASSIRQDTDTQYF. DNA of the CDR3: TGTGCCAGTAGTATAAGGCAGGACACAGATACGCAGTATTTT. Combining the CDR3 with reference TRBV19 and TRBJ2-3 gives the whole variable domain DGGITQSPKYLFRKEGQNVTLSCEQNLNHDAMYWYRQDPGQGLRLIYYSQIVNDFQKGDIAEGYSVSREKKESFPLTVTSAQKNPTAFYLCASSIRQDTDTQYFGPGTRLTVL.

The CDR3 sequence: CASSRQEAPYEQYF. CDR3 coding DNA: TGTGCCAGCAGCCGACAGGAAGCGCCCTACGAGCAGTACTTC. This chain joins TRBV5-4 and TRBJ2-7, with D perhaps TRBD1 (6 bases). The CDR3 length is 14 residues. Deletions cut 4 bases from V and 2 bases from J, with 13 bases between. The V gene's germline CDR1 is SGHNT and CDR2 YYREEE (reference sequence).